These 4 T cell receptor beta chains were all obtained from the same sample, sequenced in a study of blood T cell repertoires in COVID-19. TCRdb's table, derived via immunoSEQ multiplex PCR, lists solely in-frame clones and lacks some. This sample carries roughly 160,000 clones, 79% of them seen once, and the ten largest clones take about 7.8%. The sample taken for sequencing was peripheral blood. Receptors originate from a woman aged 55-70 years with COVID-19, enrolled during active disease.

The chain links TRBV19 to TRBJ2-3; D is possibly TRBD2 (5 bases). Between the trimmed V and J ends, which lost 5 bases and 5 bases, there was a span of 11 bases. Germline CDR1 is LNHDA and CDR2 is SQIVND (reference sequence). The CDR3 contains 13 residues. The CDR3 loop reads CASSPPEEDTQYF. In DNA, the CDR3 is TGTGCCAGTAGTCCCCCGGAGGAAGATACGCAGTATTTT.

This sequence joins TRBV18 and TRBJ1-2, with 8 bases fitting TRBD1. V shed 3 bases, J shed 5 bases, and the junction held 11 bases outside the gene matches. This CDR3 comprises 16 residues. CDR1 is KGHSH and CDR2 is LQKENI in the germline V gene. CDR3 DNA: TGTGCCAGCTCACCGGCTGACAGGGGAGGTCGTTATGGCTACACCTTC. It specifies CASSPADRGGRYGYTF.

The V gene is TRBV5-1, the J gene TRBJ2-7; maybe TRBD1 (5 bases). The CDR3 covers 14 residues. V dropped 3 bases and J dropped 4 bases, with 14 bases sitting between them. CDR1 and CDR2 (germline): SGHRS, YFSETQ. CDR3 region: CASSSGFKEYEQYF. Here the CDR3 DNA reads TGCGCCAGCAGCTCAGGGTTTAAAGAATACGAGCAGTACTTC.

The chain carries TRBV5-6 and TRBJ2-2; D is unresolved. Trimming removed 1 base at V and 5 bases at J, with 12 bases between. Looked up from germline, CDR1 is SGHDT and CDR2 is YYEEEE. The length of the CDR3 is 15 residues. CDR3 nucleotides: TGTGCCAGCAGCTTGCTGGCCTTTTCAACCGGGGAGCTGTTTTTT. Translated, it gives CASSLLAFSTGELFF.